These 10 T cell receptor beta chains were all obtained from the same sample, sequenced in a study of blood T cell repertoires in COVID-19. TCRdb keeps only in-frame clones here, not all; method: immunoSEQ multiplex PCR. The sample contains hundreds of thousands of clones, 90% of which appear only once. Input material: PBMCs or T cells enriched from blood (not recorded which). The receptors derive from a woman younger than 35 with acute COVID-19.

This chain connects TRBV5-1 to TRBJ1-6; TRBD1 matches 9 bases. The CDR3 loop spans 14 amino acids. Germline V gene lookup returns CDR1 SGHRS and CDR2 YFSETQ. The J segment lost 7 bases and the V segment lost 4 bases, leaving 3 bases of the junction unmatched. For the CDR3, the DNA is TGCGCCAGCAGCCGGACAGGGGACAATTCACCCCTCCACTTT. Amino acids: CASSRTGDNSPLHF.

This chain connects TRBV10-3 to TRBJ2-7; 7 positions match TRBD2. With 7 bases clipped from V and 2 bases from J, the junction kept 8 bases outside the gene matches. The CDR3 has 14 residues. CDR1 is ENHRY, CDR2 SYGVKD, per germline. Here the CDR3 DNA reads TGTGCCATCATGGAACCTAGCGGAGCCTACGAGCAGTACTTC. Translation gives CAIMEPSGAYEQYF.

This chain links TRBV29-1 with TRBJ2-1, with TRBD2 matching 11 bases. V lost 3 bases to trimming and J lost 4 bases; unmatched junction nucleotides: 11. CDR1 and CDR2 from the germline V gene are SQVTM and ANQGSEA. CDR3 length: 17 amino acids. The CDR3 is CSVDFGALAGGYNEQFF. CDR3 in DNA: TGCAGCGTTGACTTTGGGGCCCTAGCGGGGGGTTACAATGAGCAGTTCTTC.

V gene TRBV12-3 or TRBV12-4 combines with J gene TRBJ1-1; D is possibly TRBD1 (5 bases). V lost 6 bases, J lost 1 base, and 9 bases lay in between. The CDR3 totals 13 residues. The chain's CDR3 is CASRKTGNTEAFF. The CDR3 DNA reads as TGTGCCAGCAGAAAAACAGGGAACACTGAAGCTTTCTTT.

This clone came up once. V gene TRBV7-9 combines with J gene TRBJ2-2; TRBD1 matches at 9 bases. This CDR3 has 16 amino acids. The germline CDR1 and CDR2 sequences are SEHNR and FQNEAQ (reference sequence). V gave up 5 bases and J gave up 5 bases; unmatched junction bases: 9. CDR3 region: CASSENRGRRTGELFF. The CDR3 DNA reads TGTGCCAGCAGCGAAAACAGGGGGCGGCGGACCGGGGAGCTGTTTTTT. Filled out from reference TRBV7-9 and TRBJ2-2, the complete variable domain reads DTGVSQNPRHKITKRGQNVTFRCDPISEHNRLYWYRQTLGQGPEFLTYFQNEAQLEKSRLLSDRFSAERPKGSFSTLEIQRTEQGDSAMYLCASSENRGRRTGELFFGEGSRLTVL.

J is TRBJ2-5 and V is TRBV28; TRBD2 might be the D (6 bases). V dropped 6 bases and J dropped 3 bases, with 14 bases sitting between them. Germline loops: CDR1 MDHEN, CDR2 SYDVKM. The CDR3 contains 14 residues. This CDR3 reads CASRPARGKETQYF. CDR3 bases: TGTGCCAGCAGGCCCGCTCGGGGGAAAGAGACCCAGTACTTC.

This chain uses TRBV7-2 with TRBJ2-3; D unresolved. Looked up from germline, CDR1 is SGHTA and CDR2 is FQGNSA. The length of the CDR3 is 15 residues. V lost 5 bases to trimming and J lost 0 bases, with 12 bases between them. In DNA, the CDR3 is TGTGCCAGCAGCGCGGTTGCCAGCAGCACAGATACGCAGTATTTT. Translation gives CASSAVASSTDTQYF.

With regard to this clone: This sample also contains other DNA sequences that code for the same CDR3. The chain is built from TRBV5-1 and TRBJ2-2; unclear D gene. The CDR3 contains 14 residues. The V end lost 0 bases, the J end lost 1 base, and 4 bases lay between the germline ends. The germline V gene has CDR1 SGHRS and CDR2 YFSETQ. CDR3 sequence: CASSLGGNTGELFF. Written as DNA, the CDR3 is TGCGCCAGCAGCTTGGGCGGGAACACCGGGGAGCTGTTTTTT.

This chain joins TRBV27 and TRBJ2-1; D ambiguous. Germline CDR1 reads MNHEY; CDR2 reads SMNVEV (reference sequence). Trimming pared 8 bases from V and 7 bases from J, leaving 21 bases between. This CDR3 region has 15 residues. The CDR3 is CASGFLEIGLNEQFF. DNA of the CDR3: TGTGCCAGCGGATTTTTGGAGATTGGCTTGAATGAGCAGTTCTTC.

The rearrangement joins TRBV7-3 to TRBJ2-5, with D tentatively TRBD2 (6 bases). V lost 3 bases, J lost 4 bases, and 12 bases lay in between. The CDR3 consists of 14 residues. Germline CDR1 and CDR2: SGHTA and FQGTGA. The CDR3 reads CASSFSGRSETQYF. CDR3 bases: TGTGCCAGCAGCTTTTCAGGGAGGTCAGAGACCCAGTACTTC.